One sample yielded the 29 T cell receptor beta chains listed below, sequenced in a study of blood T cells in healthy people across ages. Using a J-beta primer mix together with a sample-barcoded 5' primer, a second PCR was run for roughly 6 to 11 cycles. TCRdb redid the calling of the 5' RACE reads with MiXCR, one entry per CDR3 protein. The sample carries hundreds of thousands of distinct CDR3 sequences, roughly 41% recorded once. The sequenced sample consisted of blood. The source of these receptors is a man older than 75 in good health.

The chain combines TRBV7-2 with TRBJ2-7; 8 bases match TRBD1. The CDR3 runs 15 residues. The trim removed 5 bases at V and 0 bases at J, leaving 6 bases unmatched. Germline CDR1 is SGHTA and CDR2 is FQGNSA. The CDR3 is CASSRRQGSSYEQYF. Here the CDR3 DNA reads TGTGCCAGCAGCAGGAGACAGGGGAGCTCCTACGAGCAGTACTTC.

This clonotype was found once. The CDR3 nucleotides are TGCGCCAGCAATTCCGGGACAGGGGCTAATTCACCCCTCCACTTT. It codes for CASNSGTGANSPLHF. V gene TRBV10-1 combines with J gene TRBJ1-6, with 10 bases that match TRBD1. Germline trimming cut 7 bases from V and 6 bases from J; bases unmatched to any gene: 6. The CDR3 runs 15 residues. Germline CDR1 reads WNHNN; CDR2 reads SYGVQD (reference sequence).

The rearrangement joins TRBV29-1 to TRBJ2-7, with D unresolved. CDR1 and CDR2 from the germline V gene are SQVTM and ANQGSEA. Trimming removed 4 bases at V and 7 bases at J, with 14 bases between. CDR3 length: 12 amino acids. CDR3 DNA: TGCAGCGTTGGAGACCAGCCCAATGAGCAGTACTTC. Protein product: CSVGDQPNEQYF.

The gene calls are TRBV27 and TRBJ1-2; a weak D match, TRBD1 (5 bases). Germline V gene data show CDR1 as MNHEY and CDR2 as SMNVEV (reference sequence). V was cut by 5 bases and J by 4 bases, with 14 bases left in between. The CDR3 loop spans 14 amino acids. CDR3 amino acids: CASSAKGKVYGYTF. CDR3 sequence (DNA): TGTGCCAGCAGTGCCAAGGGGAAGGTCTATGGCTACACCTTC.

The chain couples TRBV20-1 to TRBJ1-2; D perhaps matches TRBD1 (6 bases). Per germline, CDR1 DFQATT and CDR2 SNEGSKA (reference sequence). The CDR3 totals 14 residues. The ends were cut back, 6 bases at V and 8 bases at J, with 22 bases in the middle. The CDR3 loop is CSASGRGGSWGYTF. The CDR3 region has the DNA TGCAGTGCCAGCGGGAGGGGGGGATCCTGGGGCTACACCTTC.

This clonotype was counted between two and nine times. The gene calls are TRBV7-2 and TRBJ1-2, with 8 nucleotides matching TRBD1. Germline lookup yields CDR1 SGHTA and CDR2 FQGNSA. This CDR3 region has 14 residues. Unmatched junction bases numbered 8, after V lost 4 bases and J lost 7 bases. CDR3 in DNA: TGTGCCAGCAGCTCGGACAGGGTTTTTTCTGGCTACACCTTC. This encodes CASSSDRVFSGYTF.

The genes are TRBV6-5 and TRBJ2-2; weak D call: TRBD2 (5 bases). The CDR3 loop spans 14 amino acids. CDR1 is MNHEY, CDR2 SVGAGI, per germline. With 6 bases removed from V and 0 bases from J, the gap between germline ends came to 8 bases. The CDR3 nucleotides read TGTGCCAGCAGGGGAGCCCCGAACACCGGGGAGCTGTTTTTT. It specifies CASRGAPNTGELFF.

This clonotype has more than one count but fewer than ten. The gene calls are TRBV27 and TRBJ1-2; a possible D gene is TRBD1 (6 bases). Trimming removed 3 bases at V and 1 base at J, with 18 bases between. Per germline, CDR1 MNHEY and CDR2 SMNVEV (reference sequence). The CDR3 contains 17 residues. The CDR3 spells CASSFRGQQLINYGYTF. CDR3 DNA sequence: TGTGCCAGCAGTTTTCGCGGACAGCAACTTATTAACTATGGCTACACCTTC.

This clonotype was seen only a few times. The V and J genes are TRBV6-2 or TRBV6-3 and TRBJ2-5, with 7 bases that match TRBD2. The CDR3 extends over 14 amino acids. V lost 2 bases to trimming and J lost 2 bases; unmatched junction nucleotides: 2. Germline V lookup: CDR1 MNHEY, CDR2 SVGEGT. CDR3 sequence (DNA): TGTGCCAGCAGTTACCAAGCGGGACAAGAGACCCAGTACTTC. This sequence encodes CASSYQAGQETQYF.

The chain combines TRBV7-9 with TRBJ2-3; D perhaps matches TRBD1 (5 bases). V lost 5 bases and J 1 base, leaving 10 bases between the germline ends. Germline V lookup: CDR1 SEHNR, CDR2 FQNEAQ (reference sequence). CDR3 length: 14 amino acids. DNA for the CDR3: TGTGCCAGCAGCGAGGCCAGGGGCACAGATACGCAGTATTTT. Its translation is CASSEARGTDTQYF.

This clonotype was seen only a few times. The CDR3 coding sequence is TGTGCCAGCAGCTCTTTGACCGGGACAGGTGCCTACGAGCAGTACTTC. Amino acid sequence: CASSSLTGTGAYEQYF. This chain connects TRBV7-2 to TRBJ2-7; 8 bases fit TRBD1. V was clipped by 4 bases and J by 2 bases; unmatched bases: 10. The CDR3 covers 16 residues. Germline V gives CDR1 SGHTA, CDR2 FQGNSA.

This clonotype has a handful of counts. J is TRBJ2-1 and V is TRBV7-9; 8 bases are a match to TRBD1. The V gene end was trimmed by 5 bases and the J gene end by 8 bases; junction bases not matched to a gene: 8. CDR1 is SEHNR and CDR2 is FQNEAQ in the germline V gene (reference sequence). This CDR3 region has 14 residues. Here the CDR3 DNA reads TGTGCCAGCAGCCAAGGACAGGGCCACGATGAGCAGTTCTTC. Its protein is CASSQGQGHDEQFF.

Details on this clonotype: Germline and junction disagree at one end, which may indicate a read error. CDR3 DNA sequence: TGTGCCGGCAGCCTAGGCTCCAGGATTTACGAGCAGTACTTC. Translating it yields CAGSLGSRIYEQYF. V and J are TRBV7-8 and TRBJ2-4; D gene uncertain. The J call is doubtful: the DNA matches TRBJ2-7 better. The germline CDR1 and CDR2 sequences are SGHVS and FQNEAQ. The CDR3 runs to 14 residues.

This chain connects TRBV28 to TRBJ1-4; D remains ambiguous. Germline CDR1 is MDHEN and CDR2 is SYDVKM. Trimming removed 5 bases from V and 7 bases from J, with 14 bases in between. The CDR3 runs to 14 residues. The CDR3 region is CASSVTPGGEKLFF. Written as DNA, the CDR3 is TGTGCCAGCAGTGTGACTCCGGGAGGTGAAAAACTGTTTTTT.

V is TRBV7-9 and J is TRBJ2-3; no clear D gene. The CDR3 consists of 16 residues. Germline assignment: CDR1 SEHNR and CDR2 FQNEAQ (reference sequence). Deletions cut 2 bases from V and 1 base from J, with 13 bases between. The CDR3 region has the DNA TGTGCCAGCAGCTTACGAAGGTTAGATCGCACAGATACGCAGTATTTT. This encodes CASSLRRLDRTDTQYF.

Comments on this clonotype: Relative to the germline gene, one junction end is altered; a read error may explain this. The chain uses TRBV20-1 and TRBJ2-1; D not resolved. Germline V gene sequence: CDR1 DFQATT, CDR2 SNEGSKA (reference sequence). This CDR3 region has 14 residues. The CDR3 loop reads CSAATESSCNEQFF. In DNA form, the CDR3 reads TGCAGTGCTGCCACGGAGAGCTCCTGCAATGAGCAGTTCTTC.

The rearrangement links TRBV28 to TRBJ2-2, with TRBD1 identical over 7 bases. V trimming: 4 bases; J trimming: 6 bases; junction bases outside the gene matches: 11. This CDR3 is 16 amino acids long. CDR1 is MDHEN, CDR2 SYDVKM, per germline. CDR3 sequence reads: CASSSRRDSSAGELFF. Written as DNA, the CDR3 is TGTGCCAGCAGTTCGAGACGGGACAGTTCCGCCGGGGAGCTGTTTTTT.

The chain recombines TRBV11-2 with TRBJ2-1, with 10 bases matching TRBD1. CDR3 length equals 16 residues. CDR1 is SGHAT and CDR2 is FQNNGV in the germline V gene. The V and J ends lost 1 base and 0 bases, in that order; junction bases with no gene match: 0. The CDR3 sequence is CASSLGTGGSYNEQFF. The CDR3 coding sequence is TGTGCCAGCAGCTTAGGGACAGGGGGCTCCTACAATGAGCAGTTCTTC.

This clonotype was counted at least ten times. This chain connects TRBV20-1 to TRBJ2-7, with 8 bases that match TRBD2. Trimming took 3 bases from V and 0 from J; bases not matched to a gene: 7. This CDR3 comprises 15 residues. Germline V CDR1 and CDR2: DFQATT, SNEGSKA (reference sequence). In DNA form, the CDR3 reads TGCAGTGCTAGGAGGTGGCGGGGGGACTCCTACGAGCAGTACTTC. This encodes CSARRWRGDSYEQYF.

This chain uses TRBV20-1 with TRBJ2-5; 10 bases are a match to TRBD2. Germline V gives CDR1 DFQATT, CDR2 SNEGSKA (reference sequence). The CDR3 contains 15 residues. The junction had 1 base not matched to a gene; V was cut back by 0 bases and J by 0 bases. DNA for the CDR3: TGCAGTGCTAGAGATAGCGGGAGGTACCAAGAGACCCAGTACTTC. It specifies CSARDSGRYQETQYF.

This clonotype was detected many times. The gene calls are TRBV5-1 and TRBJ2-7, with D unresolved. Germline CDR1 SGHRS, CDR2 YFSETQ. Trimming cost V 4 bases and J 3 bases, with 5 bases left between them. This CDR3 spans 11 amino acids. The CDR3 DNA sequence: TGCGCCAGCAGCGCAGACTACGAGCAGTACTTC. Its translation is CASSADYEQYF.

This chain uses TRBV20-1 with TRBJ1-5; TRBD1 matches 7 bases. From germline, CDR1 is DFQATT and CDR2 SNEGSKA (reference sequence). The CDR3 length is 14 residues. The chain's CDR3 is CSPGQLFSNQPQHF. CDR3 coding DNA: TGCAGCCCGGGACAGCTATTTAGCAATCAGCCCCAGCATTTT.

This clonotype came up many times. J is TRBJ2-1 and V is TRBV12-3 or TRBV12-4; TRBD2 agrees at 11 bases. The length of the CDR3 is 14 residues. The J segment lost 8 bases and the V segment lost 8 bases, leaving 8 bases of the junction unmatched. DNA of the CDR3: TGTGCCAGCCTGCCTAGCGGGGGGTGGTATGAGCAGTTCTTC. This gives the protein CASLPSGGWYEQFF.

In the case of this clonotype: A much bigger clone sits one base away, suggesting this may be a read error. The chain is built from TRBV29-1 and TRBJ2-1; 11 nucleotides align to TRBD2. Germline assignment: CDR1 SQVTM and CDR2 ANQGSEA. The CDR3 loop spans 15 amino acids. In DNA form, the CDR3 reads TGCGGCGCCCTGGCGCTAGCGGGAGGAATAAATGAGCAGTTCTTC. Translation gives CGALALAGGINEQFF.

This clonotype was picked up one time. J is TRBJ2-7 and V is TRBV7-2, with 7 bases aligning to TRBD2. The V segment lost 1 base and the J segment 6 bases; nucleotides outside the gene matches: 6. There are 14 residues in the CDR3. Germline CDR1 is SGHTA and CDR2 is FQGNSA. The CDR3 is CASSLGNSGFEQYF. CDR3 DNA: TGTGCCAGCAGCTTAGGCAATAGCGGGTTCGAGCAGTACTTC.

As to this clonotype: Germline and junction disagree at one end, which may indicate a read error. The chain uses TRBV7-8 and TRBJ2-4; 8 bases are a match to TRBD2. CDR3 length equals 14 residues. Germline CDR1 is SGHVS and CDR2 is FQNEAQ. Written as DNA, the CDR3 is TGTGCCAGCAGCTCCGGGGGGGCCACGAACATTCTGTACTTC. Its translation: CASSSGGATNILYF.

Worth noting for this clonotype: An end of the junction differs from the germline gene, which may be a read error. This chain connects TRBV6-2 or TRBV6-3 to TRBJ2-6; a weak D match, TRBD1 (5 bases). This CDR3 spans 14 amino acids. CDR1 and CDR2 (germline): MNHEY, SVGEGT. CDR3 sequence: CASSTNSGADVLTF. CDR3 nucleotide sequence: TGTGCCAGCAGTACGAACTCTGGGGCCGACGTCCTGACTTTC.

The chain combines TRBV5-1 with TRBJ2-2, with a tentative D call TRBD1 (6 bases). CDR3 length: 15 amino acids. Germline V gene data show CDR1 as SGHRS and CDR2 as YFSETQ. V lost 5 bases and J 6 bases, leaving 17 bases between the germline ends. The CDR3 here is CASRSGQTSSGELFF. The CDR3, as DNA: TGCGCCAGCAGGTCCGGACAGACCTCCTCCGGGGAGCTGTTTTTT.

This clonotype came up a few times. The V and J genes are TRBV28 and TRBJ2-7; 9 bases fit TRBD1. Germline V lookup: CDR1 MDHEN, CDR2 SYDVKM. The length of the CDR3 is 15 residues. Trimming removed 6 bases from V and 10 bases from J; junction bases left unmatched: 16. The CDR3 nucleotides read TGTGCCAGCAGAAAACAGGGGGCAGGGGGTGGATCCCAGTACTTC. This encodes CASRKQGAGGGSQYF.